This T cell receptor beta chain stems from a study of T cells in localized non-small cell lung cancer (dated by TCRdb to about 2020). Describing the broader study: The study examined T cell repertoires in roughly 240 patients with early-stage NSCLC and compared tumors with uninvolved tumor-adjacent lungs. The cohort consisted of a few hundred treatment-naive NSCLC patients whose localized lung tumors had been resected. The mean age of the NSCLC patients was roughly 70 years, with 130 or so men and 107 women.

The germline V gene encodes CDR1 SGHNT and CDR2 YYREEE (reference sequence). Cut back by 0 bases and 0 bases, the V and J ends lie 10 bases apart. Spanning cysteine to phenylalanine, the CDR3 consists of 16 amino acids. The DNA shown is the 48-base CDR3, in frame from base 1. TCR beta CDR3 regions were sequenced from DNA using the immunoSEQ Assay. The original pipeline was this. T cell density was computed as TCR beta template counts normalized to usable DNA estimated by amplifying housekeeping genes. Richness was estimated using the preseqR package, with extrapolation to 400,000 templates for PBMC samples and to 120,000 templates for tissue samples. Clonality was defined as one minus Pielou's evenness. Tissue-enriched TCRs were identified by differential abundance testing using productive amino-acid clonotypes, minimum total count 5 and alpha 0.1. Repertoire overlap between compartments was quantified with the Jaccard Index and Morisita Overlap Index. GLIPH clustered TCR beta CDR3s with public tetramer-defined viral CDR3s; viral motifs required at least three viral sequences plus V-gene enrichment. TCRdb mirrors the immuneACCESS table, restricted to in-frame sequences. Some clones are absent from its copies; in checked studies, under half trace to an unresolved V gene, and the reason for the others is unknown. The V and J calls and clone size are taken from that table; D and trimming were inferred from the DNA. This sample gives tens of thousands of clones in total; 70% to 90% of them show up just once. About 7.2% of the sample is held by the ten biggest clonotypes.

At diagnosis, peripheral blood, uninvolved tumor-adjacent lung and tumor were collected and were preserved as a mix of fresh-frozen and FFPE material. For TCR repertoire profiling, blood samples were analyzed in the form of peripheral blood mononuclear cells. Paper-wide results and their limitations: Because the study design was exploratory, TCR variables were selected using unadjusted p-values without false-discovery rate correction. A median of 57 of the top 100 tumor clones were detected in paired uninvolved adjacent lung, and 25 to 35 of these tumor clones were also found among the top 100 clones of the paired uninvolved adjacent lung. Because multi-region sequencing of the tumors was not done, intratumor heterogeneity could not be ruled out. Higher T cell density in blood was associated with longer overall survival, whereas higher clonality in adjacent lung was associated with shorter survival. The highest T cell clonality was observed in uninvolved tumor-adjacent lung, where clonality exceeded that of tumor, suggesting that antigenic responses were more focused in uninvolved tumor-adjacent lung.

About this clone itself: The target of this receptor is not known. No per-base quality is available; no much larger clone lies one base away.

The clonotype originates from a woman aged 40 to 75 with stage I lung adenocarcinoma. The sequence joins TRBV5-4 to TRBJ2-1; no D gene can be assigned with confidence. Sequences were derived from peripheral blood, sampled before any cancer treatment. At the DNA level, the sequence is TGTGCCAGCAGCTTGGGGCGGCCCGGCTCCTACAATGAGCAGTTCTTC. The resulting protein is CASSLGRPGSYNEQFF.